This T cell receptor beta chain was obtained from a study of blood T cells in healthy people across ages. V was pared by 0 bases and J by 6 bases, with 9 bases between. The CDR3 length is 12 residues. Germline CDR1 reads DFQATT; CDR2 reads SNEGSKA (reference sequence). A second PCR, run for about 7 to 11 cycles, used a sample-barcoded 5' primer plus a J-beta primer mix. TCRdb reprocessed the 5' RACE reads via MiXCR and lists one record per CDR3 protein. There are about 1.8 million distinct CDR3 sequences in the sample; about 50% occur only once, and over 2% lies in the top ten. The chain is built from TRBV20-1 and TRBJ2-7; tentative D call: TRBD2 (5 bases). Sequencing was done on a sample of blood. The clonotype was recovered from a woman aged 40-49 years in good health. As DNA, the CDR3 is TGCAGTGCTAGAGAGGACTCTCGCGAGCAGTACTTC. Its protein is CSAREDSREQYF.